This T cell receptor beta chain comes out of a study of T cell responses to AZD1222 COVID-19 vaccine. General study findings and limits: Donor demographics were predominantly white British with a female majority; clonal diversity may be underestimated. Repertoire samples came only from after the peak T cell response. Baseline seropositivity characterized only 5 or 6 AZD1222 recipients.

This table comes from immunoSEQ multiplex PCR, and its TCRdb copy is limited to in-frame clones, with some not included. The sample includes about 79,000 clones, around 89% seen only once; the top ten take about 28%. It was second doses at about 4 or about 12 weeks that were pooled. Trimming pared 4 bases from V and 6 bases from J, leaving 12 bases between. This CDR3 spans 13 amino acids. Germline CDR1 and CDR2: ENHRY and SYGVKD. A word on this clone: Its antigen remains unidentified.

The chain couples TRBV10-3 to TRBJ1-1, with a tentative D call TRBD1 (5 bases). This sequence originates from an adult who received the AZD1222 COVID-19 vaccine. The input for sequencing was peripheral blood, taken 28 days after the second AZD1222 dose. The CDR3 sequence is CAISGLGDSEAFF. CDR3 DNA sequence: TGTGCCATCAGTGGCTTGGGGGACTCTGAAGCTTTCTTT.